This TCR beta chain stems from a study of shared clonotypes between healthy human individuals (dated by TCRdb to 2020 to 2021). For the wider study: Two women and a few men aged 18 to 49 years were included in the cohort. For each donor, three plates each were used for CD4 naive and CD4 memory, two plates were used for CD8 naive, and one plate was used for CD8 memory. The study deeply sequenced blood TCR repertoires of about five healthy adults to estimate repertoire size and the extent of clonotype sharing between individuals. To increase sequencing depth and limit assay-specific biases, TCR repertoire library preparation and sequencing were carried out by different laboratories using diverse techniques. Per donor, leukapheresis produced somewhere between about 0.94 and 10 billion PBMCs. Broad study findings and their caveats: Approximately 5% of naive CD4, roughly 3.5% of naive CD8, roughly 2.4% of memory CD4, and approximately 0.4% of memory CD8 clonotypes were shared across a few donors. Larger estimated clonotype richness was generally found for naive subsets than for memory subsets. Based on pairwise subsampling, the degree of clonotype sharing among donors was expected to be affected by sequencing depth. The small number of donors limited the genetic and exposure-history diversity represented. Compared with non-shared clonotypes, the clonotypes found in all four sorted-subset donors had higher generation probabilities. Even with the large sequencing depth, rarefaction of the sorted-subset datasets indicated that sequencing was incomplete. Only blood was sampled, and tissue TCR repertoires likely differ from those in blood.

Healthy HIV-negative adults with no recently reported acute infections or vaccinations were included as donors. Every donor was a Caucasian adult residing in Nashville, Tennessee, USA. CD4+ T cells were enriched by magnetic negative selection, after which naive cells were positively selected on CD45RA and the negative fraction was taken as the memory subset. Blood was collected by leukapheresis, and PBMCs were isolated by Ficoll-Histopaque density gradient centrifugation and then cryopreserved in liquid nitrogen vapor phase. Analytical flow cytometry was used to check the purity and quantity of each magnetically sorted T cell population. Each sorted fraction had its genomic DNA isolated and then quantified by UV absorbance on a Nanodrop 2000c. Using the deep immunoSEQ assay, multiplex PCR amplified TCR CDR3 regions from genomic DNA. Genomic DNA extracted from each cell subset was distributed evenly over all wells of several immunoSEQ 96-well plates, and each plate served as one replicate. For sorted subsets, each replicate PCR was loaded with 150 to 250 ng genomic DNA, equivalent to 30,000 to 35,000 T cell genomes. The purified libraries were quantified using a Qubit 3.0 fluorometer, sized with a Bioanalyzer 2100, and then quantified again using the KAPA Library Quantification kit. Each immunoSEQ 96-well plate was sequenced on its own single-read 150-cycle Illumina NextSeq 550 flow cell. As for the original processing: Because the immunoSEQ output included only junctional sequences and no quality scores, the filtering could not be the same as the filtering used for full-length reads. Sequences were annotated with PyIR, a Python wrapper for IgBLAST v1.9, and V/J genes and CDR3 were assigned using IMGT germline references. Reads with weak V/J assignments (E-value above 1e-6), missing CDR3, stop codons, out-of-frame junctions, or ambiguous translated residues were removed. A V3J clonotype was defined by an identical inferred V gene, J gene, and CDR3 amino acid sequence. The percentage overlap between two repertoires was calculated by dividing the number of shared unique clonotypes by the size of the smaller repertoire. Three approaches were used to assess repertoire richness: RTK rarefaction, the Chao1 estimator, and Recon v2.1 estimates of unobserved clonotypes. Generation probabilities were computed with OLGA for all TCRbeta clonotypes obtained by the gDNA method from a handful of donors. TCRdb stores this immuneACCESS table with in-frame sequences only. Part of the clones is absent; in the studies checked, under half of the shortfall reflects unresolved V genes, and no reason is known for the rest. That table furnishes V, J and clone size, whereas the DNA furnished D and trimming. The sample table holds over 1.4 million clones, of which roughly 97% were seen once. The top ten constitute 1.2% of the sample.

Measured from the cysteine to the phenylalanine, the CDR3 is 17 residues long. Here the CDR3 DNA is all that survives: 51 bases in frame from base 1. CDR1 and CDR2 are read off the germline V gene (reference sequence) as SEHNR and FQNEAQ. V is pruned by 3 bases and J by 5 bases, leaving 14 bases of the junction without a gene match. On this clone: Its target antigen remains unknown. No base qualities exist here, and no much larger clone lies one base off it.

The chain couples TRBV7-9 to TRBJ2-7; TRBD2 lines up with 9 middle nucleotides. The clonotype comes from a man aged 30 to 45 in good health. Sequencing was performed on naive CD4+ T cells sorted from blood. The cell subset or site label for this specimen denotes: CD45RA+ positively selected. The CDR3 region has the sequence CASSFGGLAGESHEQYF. The nucleotide sequence is TGTGCCAGCAGCTTCGGCGGATTAGCGGGAGAAAGCCACGAGCAGTACTTC.